These T cell receptor beta chains were read from a single sample in a study of shared clonotypes between healthy human individuals. Using immunoSEQ multiplex PCR, the repertoire was profiled, and TCRdb retains in-frame clones only, with some absent. The sample carries 2 million to 3 million clones, around nine tenths recorded once. The material sequenced was naive CD4+ T cells sorted from blood. The receptors stem from a man younger than 30 in good health. CDR3s include the opening cysteine and the closing phenylalanine or tryptophan. A D gene is named only where the DNA matches it firmly. The size entry is marked missing in some rows and otherwise reads once, few, many or a size class.

size	J	D	V	CDR3	DNA
-	TRBJ2-3	-	TRBV6-5	CASSYSAGRDTQYF	TGTGCCAGCAGTTATTCGGCAGGGCGGGATACGCAGTATTTT
-	TRBJ2-1	-	TRBV11-3	CASSPGGDEQFF	TGTGCCAGCAGCCCGGGTGGCGATGAGCAGTTCTTC
few	TRBJ1-2	-	TRBV19	CAVSSEAYLYGYTF	TGTGCCGTATCAAGCGAAGCCTACCTCTATGGCTACACCTTC
-	TRBJ1-4	-	TRBV5-4	CASSLAGVNEKLFF	TGTGCCAGCAGCTTAGCCGGGGTGAATGAAAAACTGTTTTTT
once	TRBJ2-2	TRBD2	TRBV7-3	CASSSPVSGASKYTGELFF	TGTGCCAGCAGCTCCCCGGTTAGCGGGGCATCCAAGTACACCGGGGAGCTGTTTTTT
-	TRBJ2-3	-	TRBV27	CASSLEGSRTDTQYF	TGTGCCAGCAGTTTAGAAGGTTCGCGGACAGATACGCAGTATTTT
-	TRBJ1-4	TRBD1	TRBV5-8	CASSSLGTATNEKLFF	TGTGCCAGCAGCTCCCTGGGGACAGCAACTAATGAAAAACTGTTTTTT
-	TRBJ2-3	TRBD1	TRBV28	CASRRDRGFADTQYF	TGTGCCAGCAGACGGGACAGGGGGTTCGCCGATACGCAGTATTTT
-	TRBJ2-7	TRBD2	TRBV5-1	CASSLGLAGSYEQYF	TGCGCCAGCAGCTTGGGGCTAGCGGGGAGTTACGAGCAGTACTTC
-	TRBJ2-5	-	TRBV11-2	CASRGRVGETQYF	TGTGCCAGCCGGGGTCGCGTGGGGGAGACCCAGTACTTC
-	TRBJ2-7	TRBD1	TRBV28	CASSWTGRGEQYF	TGTGCCAGCAGTTGGACAGGTCGAGGGGAGCAGTACTTC
-	TRBJ2-2	TRBD2	TRBV5-1	CASSPGTSGTTGTGELFF	TGCGCCAGCAGCCCCGGGACTAGCGGGACCACGGGCACCGGGGAGCTGTTTTTT
-	TRBJ1-5	TRBD1	TRBV7-3	CASSLSGTGSFTGNQPQHF	TGTGCCAGCAGCTTATCCGGGACAGGGAGCTTCACAGGCAATCAGCCCCAGCATTTT
-	TRBJ1-2	-	TRBV6-1	CASSGKQGLRGYTF	TGTGCCAGCAGTGGGAAACAGGGACTTCGAGGCTACACCTTC
once	TRBJ2-3	TRBD1	TRBV7-9	CASSFGQGSTDTQYF	TGTGCCAGCAGCTTCGGACAGGGAAGCACAGATACGCAGTATTTT